These 9 T cell receptor beta chains originate from one sample sequenced in a study of vaccination effects on CD4 cells after COVID-19. A 10-day culture period preceded the isolation of CD4+ T cells. Their cognate antigens are unknown. Some clones are missing from TCRdb's copy, which holds only in-frame ones; the method was immunoSEQ multiplex PCR. This table has some 50,000 clones, roughly 74% appearing once. The sequences come from CD4+ T cells from PBMCs cultured without peptide, collected before COVID-19 vaccination. The receptors derive from a human donor who had a prior SARS-CoV-2 infection.

There are a few counts of this clone. V and J are TRBV7-6 and TRBJ2-2; TRBD1 aligns across 10 bases. Germline-derived CDR1 and CDR2 are SGHVS and FNYEAQ. V gave up 5 bases and J gave up 6 bases; unmatched junction bases: 9. CDR3 length: 16 residues. The CDR3 sequence: CASSPRGTGVAGELFF. CDR3 bases: TGTGCCAGCAGCCCACGCGGGACAGGGGTAGCCGGGGAGCTGTTTTTT.

The chain recombines TRBV7-8 with TRBJ2-1, with 13 positions matching TRBD2. This CDR3 contains 17 residues. J gave up 0 bases and V 2 bases, and 1 base lay outside the gene matches. Germline CDR1 and CDR2: SGHVS and FQNEAQ. The CDR3 region has the DNA TGTGCCAGCAGCTTAAGGACTAGCGGGAGCTCCTACAATGAGCAGTTCTTC. This encodes CASSLRTSGSSYNEQFF.

The genes are TRBV5-1 and TRBJ2-3, with 9 bases matching TRBD2. The CDR3 runs to 13 residues. Germline V gene sequence: CDR1 SGHRS, CDR2 YFSETQ. The junction had 4 bases not matched to a gene; V was cut back by 7 bases and J by 4 bases. Written as DNA, the CDR3 is TGCGCCAGCTCTAGCGGGGCGGCAGATACGCAGTATTTT. Its protein product is CASSSGAADTQYF.

The sample holds one count of this clone. The chain has TRBV5-4 and TRBJ2-3; D is possibly TRBD1 (5 bases). CDR1 and CDR2 from the germline V gene are SGHNT and YYREEE (reference sequence). V gave up 4 bases and J gave up 0 bases, with 9 bases separating them. The CDR3 contains 14 residues. DNA of the CDR3: TGTGCCAGCAGCATGACAGCCAGCACAGATACGCAGTATTTT. Amino acids: CASSMTASTDTQYF.

The chain links TRBV5-4 to TRBJ2-1; the D gene is possibly TRBD1 (6 bases). Germline CDR1 is SGHNT and CDR2 is YYREEE (reference sequence). This CDR3 has 15 amino acids. V was shortened by 1 base and J by 7 bases, with 15 bases between the two germline ends. CDR3 nucleotides: TGTGCCAGCAGCTTGCGTGGTACCAGGGGAAATGAGCAGTTCTTC. Protein sequence: CASSLRGTRGNEQFF.

This chain joins TRBV7-2 and TRBJ1-2; D gene unclear. Trimming stripped 2 bases from V and 3 bases from J, with 4 bases between. The CDR3 totals 12 residues. Per the germline V gene, CDR1 is SGHTA and CDR2 is FQGNSA. The CDR3 bases are TGTGCCAGCAGCTTATTCCACTATGGCTACACCTTC. Amino acids: CASSLFHYGYTF.

The table lists this clone with a few counts. The chain couples TRBV21-1 to TRBJ1-5; the DNA was not used to check the table's D call, TRBD1. TRBV21-1 represents a pseudogene. CDR3 size: 15 residues. DNA for the CDR3: TGTGCCAATACTGAAGGGGTACTAAGCAATCAGCCCCAGCATTTT. Amino acids: CANTEGVLSNQPQHF.

The V gene is TRBV5-5, the J gene TRBJ2-1; D is uncertain. Trimming left V 2 bases short and J 7 bases short, with 13 bases between. The germline gives CDR1 SGHKS, CDR2 YYEKEE (reference sequence). CDR3 length: 14 amino acids. CDR3 sequence reads: CASSFFPRGNEQFF. CDR3 in DNA: TGTGCCAGCAGCTTCTTTCCCCGTGGGAATGAGCAGTTCTTC.

The chain has TRBV5-4 and TRBJ1-2; TRBD1 aligns across 8 bases. The V segment lost 3 bases and the J segment 1 base; nucleotides outside the gene matches: 11. This CDR3 contains 17 residues. Germline V gene sequence: CDR1 SGHNT, CDR2 YYREEE (reference sequence). CDR3: CASSSVSGTGINYGYTF. The CDR3 nucleotides are TGTGCCAGCAGCTCAGTATCCGGGACAGGCATTAACTATGGCTACACCTTC.